The 10 T cell receptor beta chains given below trace back to one sample, sequenced in a study of blood T cell repertoires in COVID-19. Using immunoSEQ multiplex PCR, the repertoire was profiled, and TCRdb retains in-frame clones only, with some absent. The sample includes under 300,000 clones, around four fifths of them seen just once. Sequencing was performed on peripheral blood. The receptors were gathered from a woman aged 55-70 years with active or convalescent COVID-19.

This chain connects TRBV3-1 (or the pseudogene TRBV3-2) to TRBJ2-5, with D hard to call. Looked up from germline, CDR1 is LGHDT and CDR2 is YNNKEL (reference sequence). The ends were cut back, 2 bases at V and 5 bases at J, with 6 bases in the middle. This CDR3 is 12 amino acids long. The DNA of the CDR3 is TGTGCCAGCAGCCAAAACTGGGAGACCCAGTACTTC. It is translated as CASSQNWETQYF.

To note about this clone: This CDR3 is also generated by other DNA sequences in the sample. V and J are TRBV5-1 and TRBJ2-3; TRBD1 matches 10 bases. J was trimmed by 4 bases and V by 4 bases; bases with no gene match: 3. CDR3 length: 14 residues. Germline CDR1 is SGHRS and CDR2 is YFSETQ. The DNA for the CDR3 is TGCGCCAGCAGCCTTGGACAGGGGGCAGATACGCAGTATTTT. Translated, it gives CASSLGQGADTQYF.

This clone turned up a few times. V gene TRBV9 combines with J gene TRBJ1-2, with 7 bases aligning to TRBD1. CDR3 length: 14 amino acids. V shed 4 bases, J shed 9 bases, and the junction held 12 bases outside the gene matches. Germline CDR1 reads SGDLS; CDR2 reads YYNGEE. CDR3 residues: CASSTRGQSISYTF. In DNA form, the CDR3 reads TGTGCCAGCAGCACTAGGGGACAGTCTATTAGCTACACCTTC. The variable domain in full, completed from reference TRBV9 and TRBJ1-2, reads DSGVTQTPKHLITATGQRVTLRCSPRSGDLSVYWYQQSLDQGLQFLIQYYNGEERAKGNILERFSAQQFPDLHSELNLSSLELGDSALYFCASSTRGQSISYTFGSGTRLTVV.

CDR3 coding DNA: TGTGCCAGCAGCCAAGTTAGCGGGGGGGCCCTGGGTGAGCAGTTCTTC. Amino acids: CASSQVSGGALGEQFF. This chain uses TRBV3-1 (or the pseudogene TRBV3-2) with TRBJ2-1; 11 nucleotides agree with TRBD2. This CDR3 contains 16 residues. CDR1 LGHDT and CDR2 YNNKEL come from the germline V gene (reference sequence). The junction had 8 bases not matched to a gene; V was cut back by 1 base and J by 9 bases.

The chain employs TRBV6-5 and TRBJ1-2; D not certain. The germline V gene has CDR1 MNHEY and CDR2 SVGAGI. This CDR3 has 12 residues. Trimming stripped 5 bases from V and 7 bases from J, with 11 bases between. This CDR3 reads CASSLGGFGYTF. CDR3 nucleotides: TGTGCCAGCAGTCTCGGAGGTTTTGGCTACACCTTC.

The chain joins TRBV5-1 to TRBJ1-4, with D unclear. Per the germline V gene, CDR1 is SGHRS and CDR2 is YFSETQ. The CDR3 is 15 residues long. V was pared by 0 bases and J by 8 bases, with 14 bases between. Here the CDR3 DNA reads TGCGCCAGCAGCTTGGCCCACGGGGTAGAAGAAAAACTGTTTTTT. Its translation is CASSLAHGVEEKLFF.

The V call is TRBV11-3, the J call TRBJ1-2, with 7 nucleotides matching TRBD1. V lost 0 bases, J lost 4 bases, and 2 bases stayed unmatched. The CDR3 runs to 14 residues. The germline V gene encodes CDR1 SGHNT and CDR2 YENEEA. The CDR3 DNA follows: TGTGCCAGCAGCTTAGATGGGACAGCCTATGGCTACACCTTC. This encodes CASSLDGTAYGYTF.

The chain is built from TRBV11-3 and TRBJ2-3, with 10 positions matching TRBD2. The junction had 10 bases not matched to a gene; V was cut back by 6 bases and J by 1 base. Per germline, CDR1 SGHNT and CDR2 YENEEA. The CDR3 extends over 17 amino acids. CDR3 in amino acids: CASSSAFGTSGTDTQYF. DNA of the CDR3: TGTGCCAGCAGTTCCGCTTTCGGGACTAGCGGCACAGATACGCAGTATTTT.

The V gene is TRBV5-4, the J gene TRBJ1-4, with a tentative D call TRBD1 (6 bases). The CDR3 loop spans 15 amino acids. V was clipped by 1 base and J by 0 bases, with 7 bases between them. CDR1 is SGHNT, CDR2 YYREEE, per germline (reference sequence). The CDR3 region is CASSLRTATNEKLFF. CDR3 nucleotides: TGTGCCAGCAGCTTGCGGACAGCAACTAATGAAAAACTGTTTTTT.

The CDR3 is CASRPDRDTEAFF. Written as DNA, the CDR3 is TGTGCCAGTCGGCCTGACAGGGACACTGAAGCTTTCTTT. The chain links TRBV19 to TRBJ1-1; 7 bases match TRBD1. CDR3 length equals 13 residues. The germline V gene has CDR1 LNHDA and CDR2 SQIVND (reference sequence). V dropped 8 bases and J dropped 3; count of bases not matched to a gene: 6.